This entry features one T cell receptor beta chain sequence. The source of the sample is a study of cytomegalovirus exposure and HLA in healthy donors. The protocol was immunoSEQ multiplex PCR, while the TCRdb copy is restricted to in-frame clones and leaves out a portion. The sample carries around 70,000 clones, about nine tenths recorded once. The sequencing input was PBMCs. The receptor's source is a man younger than 35 in good health and CMV-seronegative.

Written as DNA, the CDR3 is TGTGCCAGCAGTAATGGGGCGGCCCGGCGGGAGCAGTACTTC. It translates to CASSNGAARREQYF. The genes are TRBV7-2 and TRBJ2-7, with D perhaps TRBD1 (5 bases). The CDR3 sequence is 14 residues long. The germline V gene has CDR1 SGHTA and CDR2 FQGNSA. Trimming pared 6 bases from V and 7 bases from J, leaving 19 bases between.